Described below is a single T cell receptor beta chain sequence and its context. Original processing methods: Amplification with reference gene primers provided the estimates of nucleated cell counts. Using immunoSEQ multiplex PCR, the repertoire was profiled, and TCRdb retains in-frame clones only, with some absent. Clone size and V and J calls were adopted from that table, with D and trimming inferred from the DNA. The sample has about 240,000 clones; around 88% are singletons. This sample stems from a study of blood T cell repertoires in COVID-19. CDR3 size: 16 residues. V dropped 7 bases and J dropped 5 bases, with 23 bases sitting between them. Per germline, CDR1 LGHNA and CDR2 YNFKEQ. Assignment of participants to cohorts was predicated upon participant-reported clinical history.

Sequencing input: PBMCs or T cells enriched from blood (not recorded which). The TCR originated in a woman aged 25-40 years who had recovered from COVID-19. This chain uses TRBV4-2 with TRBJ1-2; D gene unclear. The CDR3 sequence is CASTTAGIGPGYGYTF. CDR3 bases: TGTGCCAGCACCACAGCCGGGATAGGGCCGGGATATGGCTACACCTTC.